These 24 T cell receptor beta chains came from one sample sequenced in a study of neurological immune-mediated disorders. TCRdb re-analysed the 5' RACE reads in MiXCR, keeping a single row per CDR3 protein. The sample records about 70,000 distinct CDR3 sequences, 5.2% being singletons. Source material: PBMCs. The receptors stem from a human donor with multiple sclerosis. The donor label of this sample is uncertain.

This clonotype was seen a few times. This sequence joins TRBV5-1 and TRBJ2-7; the match to TRBD1 covers 7 bases. V shed 4 bases, J shed 0 bases, and the junction held 7 bases outside the gene matches. Per germline, CDR1 SGHRS and CDR2 YFSETQ. CDR3 length: 15 residues. The CDR3 nucleotides read TGCGCCAGCAGCCTGGGACAGCCTAGCTCCTACGAGCAGTACTTC. It is translated as CASSLGQPSSYEQYF. Filled out from reference TRBV5-1 and TRBJ2-7, the complete variable domain reads KAGVTQTPRYLIKTRGQQVTLSCSPISGHRSVSWYQQTPGQGLQFLFEYFSETQRNKGNFPGRFSGRQFSNSRSEMNVSTLELGDSALYLCASSLGQPSSYEQYFGPGTRLTVT.

This clonotype was picked up many times. The J gene is TRBJ2-1, the V gene TRBV7-2; D not certain. Germline CDR1 SGHTA, CDR2 FQGNSA. V gave up 4 bases and J gave up 4 bases, with 2 bases separating them. This CDR3 is built from 11 residues. CDR3 in amino acids: CASSYYNEQFF. DNA of the CDR3: TGTGCCAGCAGCTATTACAATGAGCAGTTCTTC.

This clonotype was picked up many times. The rearrangement uses TRBV5-6 and TRBJ2-3; TRBD2 aligns across 9 bases. This CDR3 region has 15 residues. After removal of 3 bases from V and 4 bases from J, the junction contained 6 bases not matched to a gene. From germline, CDR1 is SGHDT and CDR2 YYEEEE. The CDR3 DNA reads TGTGCCAGCAGCTCGGGACTAGCAGGGGCAGATACGCAGTATTTT. It codes for CASSSGLAGADTQYF.

This clonotype has at least ten counts. This chain links TRBV12-3 or TRBV12-4 with TRBJ2-1; D is perhaps TRBD1 (6 bases). V lost 3 bases and J 15 bases, leaving 15 bases between the germline ends. The CDR3 sequence is 12 residues long. The CDR3 coding sequence is TGTGCCAGCAGTTTGCTCCGGGACAATGCGTTCTTC. Translation gives CASSLLRDNAFF.

This clonotype was counted many times. V usage is TRBV5-1 and J usage is TRBJ1-2; D perhaps matches TRBD1 (6 bases). Trimming pared 3 bases from V and 1 base from J, leaving 28 bases between. This CDR3 has 20 amino acids. The germline CDR1 and CDR2 sequences are SGHRS and YFSETQ. The CDR3 region is CASSSRTREDRRGFNYGYTF. DNA of the CDR3: TGCGCCAGCAGCTCCCGAACAAGAGAAGACAGGCGGGGGTTTAACTATGGCTACACCTTC.

This clonotype was counted at least ten times. The V gene is TRBV20-1, the J gene TRBJ2-5; TRBD1 agrees at 7 bases. V was clipped by 0 bases and J by 4 bases; unmatched bases: 2. Germline V gene lookup returns CDR1 DFQATT and CDR2 SNEGSKA (reference sequence). This CDR3 is built from 13 residues. The CDR3 loop is CSAREGQAETQYF. The CDR3 nucleotides are TGCAGTGCTAGAGAAGGACAGGCAGAGACCCAGTACTTC.

Ten or more counts support this clonotype. V is TRBV5-1 and J is TRBJ2-2, with TRBD1 identical over 9 bases. The CDR3 is 17 amino acids. The germline V gene has CDR1 SGHRS and CDR2 YFSETQ. The trim removed 4 bases at V and 4 bases at J, leaving 11 bases unmatched. The CDR3 DNA reads TGCGCCAGCAGCGCAATAGGACAGGGGATTCCCACCGGGGAGCTGTTTTTT. Translated, it gives CASSAIGQGIPTGELFF.

This clonotype has at least ten counts. V is TRBV5-1 and J is TRBJ2-3; 7 bases match TRBD1. CDR3 length: 17 residues. The germline V gene has CDR1 SGHRS and CDR2 YFSETQ. The ends lost 4 bases at V and 2 bases at J; junction bases unmatched: 13. In nucleotides, the CDR3 is TGCGCCAGCAGCCCCCTTACAGGGGTCCTTTTCACAGATACGCAGTATTTT. Residues: CASSPLTGVLFTDTQYF. Full variable domain (outside the CDR3, taken from reference TRBV5-1 and TRBJ2-3): KAGVTQTPRYLIKTRGQQVTLSCSPISGHRSVSWYQQTPGQGLQFLFEYFSETQRNKGNFPGRFSGRQFSNSRSEMNVSTLELGDSALYLCASSPLTGVLFTDTQYFGPGTRLTVL.

This clonotype has a count of ten or more. This chain joins TRBV5-1 and TRBJ1-1; D is unresolved. V lost 7 bases and J 1 base, leaving 20 bases between the germline ends. Germline loops: CDR1 SGHRS, CDR2 YFSETQ. CDR3 length equals 16 residues. CDR3: CASRLTWAGPNTEAFF. For the CDR3, the DNA is TGCGCCAGCCGCCTTACATGGGCAGGACCGAACACTGAAGCTTTCTTT.

This clonotype was seen repeatedly, ten times or more. V gene TRBV5-1 combines with J gene TRBJ1-2; a weak D match, TRBD1 (5 bases). The CDR3 extends over 13 amino acids. Germline V gene sequence: CDR1 SGHRS, CDR2 YFSETQ. The V end was cut by 1 base, the J end by 8 bases, with 12 bases between. The DNA for the CDR3 is TGCGCCAGCAGCTTGCAGGGATTGGACGGCTACACCTTC. Translation: CASSLQGLDGYTF.

This clonotype showed up just a few times. V and J are TRBV5-6 and TRBJ1-6; TRBD1 is a possible D gene (5 bases). CDR3 size: 12 residues. The V and J ends lost 3 bases and 10 bases respectively, with 8 bases between them. The V gene's germline CDR1 is SGHDT and CDR2 YYEEEE. The CDR3 loop is CASSYGGSPLHF. As DNA, the CDR3 is TGTGCCAGCAGCTACGGGGGATCACCCCTCCACTTT.

This clonotype was seen ten or more times. This rearrangement joins TRBV2 to TRBJ1-2, with 8 bases identical to TRBD1. The germline CDR1 and CDR2 sequences are SNHLY and FYNNEI. The V segment lost 1 base and the J segment 4 bases; nucleotides outside the gene matches: 2. The CDR3 runs 14 residues. The CDR3 DNA reads TGTGCCAGCAGTGAAGACAGGGGGACCTATGGCTACACCTTC. Its translation: CASSEDRGTYGYTF.

This clonotype was counted at least ten times. J is TRBJ2-7 and V is TRBV25-1; no definite D call. V was cut by 8 bases and J by 3 bases, with 5 bases left in between. Per germline, CDR1 MGHDK and CDR2 SYGVNS. The CDR3 has 10 residues. The CDR3 spells CASGSYEQYF. The CDR3 nucleotides are TGTGCCAGCGGAAGCTACGAGCAGTACTTC.

The gene calls are TRBV27 and TRBJ2-6; tentative D call: TRBD2 (5 bases). Germline CDR1 reads MNHEY; CDR2 reads SMNVEV (reference sequence). The CDR3 sequence is 15 residues long. DNA of the CDR3: TGTGGCAGTTTTTACGGGAACTCTGGGGCCAACGTCCTGACTTTC. Its translation: CGSFYGNSGANVLTF. The full variable domain, in which reference TRBV27 and TRBJ2-6 provide the parts outside the CDR3, is EAQVTQNPRYLITVTGKKLTVTCSQNMNHEYMSWYRQDPGLGLRQIYYSMNVEVTDKGDVPEGYKVSRKEKRNFPLILESPSPNQTSLYFCGSFYGNSGANVLTFGAGSRLTVL.

In this sample, this clonotype turned up many times. The CDR3 DNA follows: TGTGCCAGCAGCGTCGCTGGACAGGGGACTAATGAAAAACTGTTTTTT. Protein sequence: CASSVAGQGTNEKLFF. V is TRBV9 and J is TRBJ1-4; 9 nucleotides agree with TRBD1. The CDR3 has 16 residues. Trimming cost V 2 bases and J 2 bases; bases outside gene matches: 4. Germline loops: CDR1 SGDLS, CDR2 YYNGEE.

This clonotype was counted many times. V usage is TRBV7-9 and J usage is TRBJ2-3, with 10 bases identical to TRBD1. This CDR3 comprises 16 residues. Trimming removed 5 bases from V and 0 bases from J; junction bases left unmatched: 5. In germline, CDR1 is SEHNR, CDR2 FQNEAQ (reference sequence). DNA of the CDR3: TGTGCCAGCAGCCCCAGGACAGGGGGTAGCACAGATACGCAGTATTTT. Its protein product is CASSPRTGGSTDTQYF.

This clonotype was seen just once. This chain links TRBV5-1 with TRBJ2-5, with 7 bases identical to TRBD1. Germline assignment: CDR1 SGHRS and CDR2 YFSETQ. The J segment lost 5 bases and the V segment lost 6 bases, leaving 7 bases of the junction unmatched. This CDR3 has 13 amino acids. The CDR3 region has the DNA TGCGCCAGCAAACGACAGGGCATGGAGACCCAGTACTTC. Its protein product is CASKRQGMETQYF.

The sample holds many counts of this clonotype. J is TRBJ2-3 and V is TRBV5-1; TRBD1 is a possible D gene (6 bases). The germline gives CDR1 SGHRS, CDR2 YFSETQ. The CDR3 runs 15 residues. V was clipped by 4 bases and J by 3 bases, with 15 bases between them. CDR3 sequence: CASSLGWGRTDTQYF. The CDR3 nucleotides are TGCGCCAGCAGCCTCGGGTGGGGGCGGACAGATACGCAGTATTTT. Together with reference TRBV5-1 and TRBJ2-3, the CDR3 gives the full variable domain: KAGVTQTPRYLIKTRGQQVTLSCSPISGHRSVSWYQQTPGQGLQFLFEYFSETQRNKGNFPGRFSGRQFSNSRSEMNVSTLELGDSALYLCASSLGWGRTDTQYFGPGTRLTVL.

This clonotype was seen ten or more times. The J gene is TRBJ2-7, the V gene TRBV5-8; weak D call: TRBD1 (5 bases). The CDR3 loop spans 13 amino acids. Germline lookup yields CDR1 SGHTS and CDR2 YDEGEE. Trimming shortened V by 4 bases and J by 3 bases, and 11 bases separated the two germline ends. CDR3 protein: CASSLGHIYEQYF. The CDR3 nucleotides read TGTGCCAGCAGCCTCGGACATATCTACGAGCAGTACTTC.

This clonotype qualifies as medium-sized. The chain links TRBV20-1 to TRBJ1-2; a possible D gene is TRBD1 (5 bases). Deletions cut 3 bases from V and 7 bases from J, with 12 bases between. There are 12 residues in the CDR3. CDR1 is DFQATT and CDR2 is SNEGSKA in the germline V gene (reference sequence). This CDR3 is CSASGGTAGYTF. CDR3 coding DNA: TGCAGTGCTAGTGGGGGGACCGCTGGCTACACCTTC.

A note on this clonotype: A much larger clone lies a single base off, so this may be a read error. V is TRBV4-2 and J is TRBJ1-2; tentative D call: TRBD1 (6 bases). Germline CDR1 LGHNA, CDR2 YNFKEQ. V was clipped by 7 bases and J by 4 bases, with 13 bases between them. The CDR3 length is 13 residues. In nucleotides, the CDR3 is TGTGCCAGCAACCAGCGGGGGCTCTATGGCTACACCTTC. It translates to CASNQRGLYGYTF.

This clonotype was counted many times. This chain links TRBV29-1 with TRBJ2-2; no clear D gene. CDR3 length: 13 residues. Germline-derived CDR1 and CDR2 are SQVTM and ANQGSEA. Deletions cut 4 bases from V and 6 bases from J, with 12 bases between. CDR3 sequence reads: CSVVVGAAGELFF. The CDR3 region has the DNA TGCAGCGTTGTCGTGGGTGCGGCCGGGGAGCTGTTTTTT.

This clonotype has a count of ten or more. The rearrangement joins TRBV6-5 to TRBJ2-6, with D maybe TRBD2 (7 bases). V lost 6 bases, J lost 2 bases, and 11 bases lay in between. There are 15 residues in the CDR3. In germline, CDR1 is MNHEY, CDR2 SVGAGI. CDR3: CASRAGAAGANVLTF. CDR3 in DNA: TGTGCCAGCAGGGCGGGGGCGGCTGGGGCCAACGTCCTGACTTTC.

V usage is TRBV6-5 and J usage is TRBJ1-2; tentatively, D is TRBD1 (5 bases). The germline gives CDR1 MNHEY, CDR2 SVGAGI. The CDR3 is 13 residues long. Trimming left V 6 bases short and J 6 bases short, with 14 bases between. The CDR3, as DNA: TGTGCCAGCAGCTTAACAGGCCGGCATGGCTACACCTTC. This gives the protein CASSLTGRHGYTF.